This TCR beta chain was recovered during a study of tumor-infiltrating lymphocytes in primary liver carcinoma. With a constant-region primer, TCR beta cDNA was made from around 530 ng of total RNA. Slightly modified ARM-PCR, run as three nested multiplex PCR rounds, produced the TCR beta libraries. Rounds one and two of PCR, each of roughly 10 cycles, were primed with TRBV1-TRBV30 forward primers and a C-beta reverse primer. TCRdb re-derived calls from the multiplex PCR reads in MiXCR, one entry per CDR3 protein. The profile shows a few hundred thousand distinct CDR3 sequences, around 50% of them singletons. They got blood RNA out of unsorted whole blood and also pulled out germline DNA. Germline CDR1 reads SQVTM; CDR2 reads ANQGSEA. CDR3 length equals 11 residues. Trimming removed 7 bases from V and 2 bases from J, with 6 bases in between.

The sequencing input was peripheral blood. The V and J genes are TRBV29-1 and TRBJ2-1; unclear D gene. The receptor comes from a woman between 25 and 40 years old with primary liver carcinoma and hepatitis B virus infection. CDR3 loop: CSGVAYNEQFF. The CDR3 DNA reads TGCAGCGGTGTGGCCTACAATGAGCAGTTCTTC.